This TCR beta chain came from a study of CD8 T cells in Susac syndrome. Germline-derived CDR1 and CDR2 are MNHEY and SMNVEV (reference sequence). Trimming removed 6 bases from V and 8 bases from J, with 14 bases in between. The CDR3 totals 13 residues. On this clonotype: The antigen is unknown.

The sequenced target, TCR beta, came from blood CD8+ and CD4+ T cells. Bulk CD8+ and CD4+ cells came from magnetic negative isolation; CD8+ TEMRA by FACS. Study-level results: The authors acknowledged that their TCR sequencing and HLA analysis involved a relatively small number of individuals.

Random hexamers were used to reverse transcribe roughly 0.45 to 1 ug of RNA. The CDR3 of TCR beta was amplified by immunoSEQ multiplex PCR across 54 Vbeta and 13 Jbeta. TCRdb re-called the immunoSEQ multiplex PCR reads through MiXCR, storing one row per CDR3 protein. There are fewer than 150,000 distinct CDR3 sequences in the sample; more than 75% occur only once, and around 0.24% lies in the top ten. V gene TRBV27 combines with J gene TRBJ2-1; the D call may be TRBD1 or TRBD2 (5 bases each). The receptor was isolated from a human donor with multiple sclerosis. Sequencing used CD8+ T cells from PBMCs. CDR3 DNA sequence: TGTGCCAGCAGGGACATCCTAGCCCATGAGCAGTTCTTC. Translation: CASRDILAHEQFF.